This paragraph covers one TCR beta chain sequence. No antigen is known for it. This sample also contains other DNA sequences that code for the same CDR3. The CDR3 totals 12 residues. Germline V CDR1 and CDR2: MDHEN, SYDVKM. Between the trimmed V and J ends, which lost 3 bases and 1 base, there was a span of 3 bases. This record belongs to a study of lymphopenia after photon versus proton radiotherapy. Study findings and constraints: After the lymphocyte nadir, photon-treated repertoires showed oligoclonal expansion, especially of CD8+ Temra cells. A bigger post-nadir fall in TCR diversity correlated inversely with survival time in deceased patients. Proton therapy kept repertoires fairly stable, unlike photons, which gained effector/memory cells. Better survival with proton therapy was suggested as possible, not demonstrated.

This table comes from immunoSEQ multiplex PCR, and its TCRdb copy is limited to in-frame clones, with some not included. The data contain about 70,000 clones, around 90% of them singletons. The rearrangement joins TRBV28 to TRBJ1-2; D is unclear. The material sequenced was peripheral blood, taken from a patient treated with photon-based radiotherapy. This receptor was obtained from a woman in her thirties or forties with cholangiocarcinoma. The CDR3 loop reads CASSFLNYGYTF. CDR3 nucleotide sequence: TGTGCCAGCAGTTTTCTTAACTATGGCTACACCTTC.